Below are 30 T cell receptor beta chains sequenced from a single sample in a study of tumor and adjacent non-tumor tissue in lung cancer. TCRbeta libraries were built with three rounds of nested PCR, modified from ARM-PCR. TCRdb re-derived calls from the multiplex PCR reads in MiXCR, one entry per CDR3 protein. The sample consists of about 86,000 distinct CDR3 sequences, around 80% of them appearing once. The template was RNA from unsorted bulk tissue. This non-tumor lung sample came from over 3 cm beyond the tumor edge. The specimen sequenced was distant non-tumor lung tissue. The receptors here all came from a woman between 50 and 59 years old with non-small cell lung cancer.

In its sample, this clonotype was seen a few times. The chain recombines TRBV5-1 with TRBJ2-1; no reliable D call. Trimming took off 6 bases at V and 0 bases at J, with 10 bases between the two ends. The CDR3 has 14 amino acids. Germline values: CDR1 SGHRS, CDR2 YFSETQ. The CDR3 bases are TGCGCCAGCAATGGATTAAGCTCCTACAATGAGCAGTTCTTC. Its protein is CASNGLSSYNEQFF.

This clonotype was observed a few times. This may come from a read error, since a much larger clone is one base off. The rearrangement uses TRBV20-1 and TRBJ2-1; 14 bases are a match to TRBD2. V was pared by 7 bases and J by 9 bases, with 8 bases of the junction left unmatched. Germline V lookup: CDR1 DFQATT, CDR2 SNEGSKA (reference sequence). CDR3 length: 14 residues. This chain's CDR3 is CSVHPGLAGVEQFF. Here the CDR3 DNA reads TGCAGTGTCCACCCGGGACTAGCGGGGGTTGAGCAGTTCTTC.

Points on this clonotype: This clone may be a read error of a much larger clone one base away. J is TRBJ2-7 and V is TRBV20-1, with unresolved D. CDR1 DFQATT and CDR2 SNEGSKA come from the germline V gene (reference sequence). V lost 8 bases to trimming and J lost 6 bases, with 17 bases between them. This CDR3 has 12 amino acids. CDR3 amino acids: CSPTDLSSEQYF. CDR3 in DNA: TGCAGTCCAACCGACCTTTCTAGCGAGCAGTACTTC.

Only a few counts were recorded for this clonotype. The junction shows a germline mismatch at one end, possibly a read error. The CDR3 sequence is CSIVGGLLYEQYF. Here the CDR3 DNA reads TGTAGCATTGTCGGGGGTCTTCTCTACGAGCAGTACTTC. The rearrangement links TRBV29-1 to TRBJ2-7, with a weak D call TRBD2 (6 bases). CDR1 SQVTM and CDR2 ANQGSEA come from the germline V gene. The CDR3 contains 13 residues.

Turning to this clonotype: Compared with germline, one end of the junction differs, possibly owing to a read error. V usage is TRBV5-1 and J usage is TRBJ2-1; tentative D call: TRBD2 (5 bases). The CDR3 runs to 16 residues. CDR1 and CDR2 (germline): SGHRS, YFSETQ. CDR3 protein: CASSQWEYAIYNEQLF. As DNA, the CDR3 is TGCGCCAGCAGTCAGTGGGAGTACGCCATCTACAATGAGCAGTTATTC.

About this clonotype itself: An end of the junction differs from the germline gene, which may be a read error. The chain uses TRBV6-5 and TRBJ2-3, with TRBD1 identical over 8 bases. This CDR3 spans 13 amino acids. Germline CDR1 MNHEY, CDR2 SVGAGI. The CDR3 here is CASSDRGTDTRYF. For the CDR3, the DNA is TGTGCCAGTAGTGACAGGGGCACAGATACGCGGTATTTT.

Points on this clonotype: As the CDR3 is not closed by the conserved phenylalanine or tryptophan, this likely results from a read error. The rearrangement links TRBV10-3 to TRBJ2-7; D may be TRBD2 (6 bases). V was cut by 3 bases and J by 4 bases, with 13 bases left in between. The germline gives CDR1 ENHRY, CDR2 SYGVKD. This CDR3 contains 14 residues. CDR3 DNA sequence: TGTGCCATCAGTGAAGGGACTCCCACATACGAGCAGTACTTA. It yields the protein CAISEGTPTYEQYL.

V usage is TRBV6-1 and J usage is TRBJ2-1, with D uncertain. V lost 0 bases to trimming and J lost 16 bases, with 19 bases between them. The CDR3 is 14 amino acids. Germline V gene data show CDR1 as MNHNS and CDR2 as SASEGT. CDR3: CASSEAWGRDDQFF. CDR3 bases: TGTGCCAGCAGTGAAGCGTGGGGAAGGGATGACCAATTCTTC.

With regard to this clonotype: A junction end diverges from the germline sequence, so it may reflect a read error. The chain has TRBV29-1 and TRBJ2-7; D possibly uses TRBD1 or TRBD2 (5 bases each). Germline V lookup: CDR1 SQVTM, CDR2 ANQGSEA. The CDR3 loop spans 11 amino acids. The CDR3 loop is CSVSRDGELYF. In DNA form, the CDR3 reads TGCAGTGTCTCCCGGGACGGCGAGCTGTACTTC.

This clonotype has more than one count but fewer than ten. Given a much more abundant clone one base away, this may be a read error. V gene TRBV28 combines with J gene TRBJ2-2, with D maybe TRBD2 (6 bases). V was shortened by 7 bases and J by 4 bases, with 13 bases between the two germline ends. The germline gives CDR1 MDHEN, CDR2 SYDVKM. The CDR3 loop spans 14 amino acids. The DNA for the CDR3 is TGTGCCAGCAAGACGGGAGCGGTCACCGGGGAGCTGTTTTTT. Its translation: CASKTGAVTGELFF. Using reference TRBV28 and TRBJ2-2 for the parts outside the CDR3, the full variable domain is DVKVTQSSRYLVKRTGEKVFLECVQDMDHENMFWYRQDPGLGLRLIYFSYDVKMKEKGDIPEGYSVSREKKERFSLILESASTNQTSMYLCASKTGAVTGELFFGEGSRLTVL.

Comment on this clonotype: Germline and junction disagree at one end, which may indicate a read error. The chain combines TRBV6-2 or TRBV6-3 with TRBJ2-2, with a weak D call TRBD2 (5 bases). There are 12 residues in the CDR3. From germline, CDR1 is MNHEY and CDR2 SVGEGT. Written as DNA, the CDR3 is TGTGCCCTCGGTCCTTACACCGGGAAGCTCTTTTTT. Translating gives CALGPYTGKLFF.

The chain links TRBV2 to TRBJ1-5; 8 bases are shared with TRBD1. Germline CDR1 SNHLY, CDR2 FYNNEI. This CDR3 region has 15 residues. The J segment lost 3 bases and the V segment lost 5 bases, leaving 6 bases of the junction unmatched. CDR3 sequence: CASSWGQEINQPQHF. The CDR3 DNA reads TGTGCCAGCAGTTGGGGACAGGAAATCAATCAGCCCCAGCATTTT.

In regard to this clonotype: One end of the junction does not line up with germline, which may come from a read error. The chain recombines TRBV4-1 with TRBJ1-5; D gene uncertain. The length of the CDR3 is 15 residues. Germline lookup yields CDR1 MGHRA and CDR2 YSYEKL. CDR3 in amino acids: CASSEDGGANQPQHF. CDR3 sequence (DNA): TGCGCCAGCAGCGAAGACGGCGGAGCCAATCAACCCCAGCATTTT.

This clonotype is deemed medium-sized (0.01 to 0.1%). The chain carries TRBV5-1 and TRBJ2-7; the D call may be TRBD1 or TRBD2 (5 bases each). V gave up 4 bases and J gave up 4 bases, with 18 bases separating them. Germline V gene sequence: CDR1 SGHRS, CDR2 YFSETQ. This CDR3 comprises 15 residues. CDR3 sequence (DNA): TGCGCCAGCAGCGAATCAGGGAGATGGATATACGAGCAGTACTTC. Protein sequence: CASSESGRWIYEQYF.

In the case of this clonotype: Mismatch with germline at one junction end may stem from a read error. This rearrangement joins TRBV10-2 to TRBJ1-5; D unclear. The CDR3 has 14 amino acids. The germline gives CDR1 WSHSY, CDR2 SAAADI. CDR3 protein: CASSEAGAQQPQHF. CDR3 in DNA: TGTGCCAGCAGTGAGGCTGGTGCACAGCAGCCCCAGCATTTT.

This clonotype was seen a single time. The conserved closing phenylalanine or tryptophan is absent in this CDR3, likely reflecting a read error. The gene calls are TRBV11-1 and TRBJ2-6; D possibly corresponds to TRBD2 (5 bases). The V gene's germline CDR1 is SGHAT and CDR2 FQDESV (reference sequence). V lost 8 bases and J 0 bases, leaving 14 bases between the germline ends. The CDR3 loop spans 16 amino acids. CDR3 sequence reads: CASGPRVRSGANVLTL. CDR3 nucleotide sequence: TGTGCCAGCGGCCCGCGGGTCCGCTCTGGGGCCAACGTCCTGACTTTG.

This clonotype has only a few counts. A much larger clone differs from this one at a single base, so this may be a read error. This chain links TRBV5-1 with TRBJ2-7; 13 positions agree with TRBD2. Germline V CDR1 and CDR2: SGHRS, YFSETQ. The length of the CDR3 is 18 residues. The junction had 8 bases not matched to a gene; V was cut back by 2 bases and J by 0 bases. CDR3 protein: CASSFGLAGDPPSYEQYF. The CDR3 DNA reads as TGCGCCAGCAGCTTCGGACTAGCGGGGGATCCTCCCTCCTACGAGCAGTACTTC.

Comment on this clonotype: A much larger clone lies one base from this, so it may be a read error. This CDR3 is CARSANVNEKLFF. In nucleotides, the CDR3 is TGTGCCAGGAGCGCCAACGTGAATGAAAAACTGTTTTTT. The J gene is TRBJ1-4, the V gene TRBV6-4, with D hard to call. This CDR3 comprises 13 residues. V was shortened by 9 bases and J by 5 bases, with 13 bases between the two germline ends. Germline CDR1 MRHNA, CDR2 SNTAGT.

Many counts were recorded for this clonotype. The chain couples TRBV4-1 to TRBJ2-5; D is perhaps TRBD2 (6 bases). V shed 0 bases and J shed 5 bases, with 16 bases lying between them. CDR3 length: 16 amino acids. From germline, CDR1 is MGHRA and CDR2 YSYEKL. The CDR3 nucleotides read TGCGCCAGCAGCCAAGACCCGGGAGAGGGTTATGAGACCCAGTACTTC. Translated: CASSQDPGEGYETQYF.

For this clonotype: One end of the junction fails to match germline, which may point to a read error. The chain has TRBV20-1 and TRBJ1-1, with D perhaps TRBD1 (6 bases). Germline V lookup: CDR1 DFQATT, CDR2 SNEGSKA (reference sequence). The CDR3 loop spans 15 amino acids. DNA for the CDR3: TGCAGAGCTAGCCCGGGACATAGGGCGAACACTGAAGCTCTCTTT. This encodes CRASPGHRANTEALF.

Comment on this clonotype: Its ends do not fully match the called genes, so a read error is possible. The V and J genes are TRBV9 and TRBJ2-3, with D maybe TRBD2 (6 bases). Looked up from germline, CDR1 is SGDLS and CDR2 is YYNGEE. There are 14 residues in the CDR3. The CDR3 DNA reads as TGTGCCAGTAGCGTAGCGGATAGCACAGATACGCAGTGTTTT. It is translated as CASSVADSTDTQCF.

This chain connects TRBV29-1 to TRBJ1-1; D possibly corresponds to TRBD1 (5 bases). Trimming cost V 7 bases and J 8 bases, with 20 bases left between them. The CDR3 runs 13 residues. CDR1 SQVTM and CDR2 ANQGSEA come from the germline V gene. CDR3: CSAHILTGAEAFF. The CDR3 DNA is TGCAGCGCTCACATCCTCACAGGAGCCGAAGCTTTCTTT.

Turning to this clonotype: Germline is not matched at one junction end, which may reflect a read error. V gene TRBV6-5 combines with J gene TRBJ2-1; possibly TRBD2 for D (5 bases). Per germline, CDR1 MNHEY and CDR2 SVGAGI. The CDR3 sequence is 15 residues long. The CDR3 protein is CASTLSGGYFNEQFF. The DNA for the CDR3 is TGCGCCAGCACTCTTTCAGGAGGTTACTTCAATGAGCAGTTCTTC.

A remark on this clonotype: Sequence at one end of the junction differs from germline and may be a read error. The chain employs TRBV5-1 and TRBJ2-1; D perhaps matches TRBD2 (6 bases). The V gene's germline CDR1 is SGHRS and CDR2 YFSETQ. The CDR3 contains 13 residues. CDR3 bases: TGCACCAGCAGTTTACTAGCAGTCAATGAGCAGTTTTTC. This encodes CTSSLLAVNEQFF.

Only one count was recorded for this clonotype. The junction and the germline gene differ at one end; a read error may be behind it. The chain carries TRBV10-2 and TRBJ2-1; 7 nucleotides agree with TRBD2. Looked up from germline, CDR1 is WSHSY and CDR2 is SAAADI. The CDR3 spans 16 residues. CDR3 sequence (DNA): TGCGCAAGCAGTGATACCGGGACTACCGGGACCGATGAGCAGTTCTTC. Its protein is CASSDTGTTGTDEQFF.

A note on this clonotype: Germline and junction disagree at one end, which may indicate a read error. The chain links TRBV10-2 to TRBJ2-1; tentatively, D is TRBD2 (6 bases). The CDR3 extends over 15 amino acids. Germline assignment: CDR1 WSHSY and CDR2 SAAADI. The CDR3 DNA sequence: TGCCCCAGCAACGGGACTGGGGTGGGTCACAATGAGCAGTGCTTC. It translates to CPSNGTGVGHNEQCF.

As concerns this clonotype: One end of the junction fails to match germline, which may point to a read error. The V gene is TRBV6-1, the J gene TRBJ2-5; D is unresolved. This CDR3 has 16 amino acids. Germline values: CDR1 MNHNS, CDR2 SASEGT. The CDR3 DNA reads as TGTGCCAGCAGTGAACGCTTTAGTGGACCTCAAGAGACGCAGTACTTC. It codes for CASSERFSGPQETQYF.

Remarks on this clonotype: The junction differs from germline at one of its ends, possibly a read error. The rearrangement uses TRBV2 and TRBJ2-7; tentative D call: TRBD1 (5 bases). Per the germline V gene, CDR1 is SNHLY and CDR2 is FYNNEI. CDR3 length equals 13 residues. The CDR3: CGSSETQGWEQYF. As DNA, the CDR3 is TGTGGCAGCAGTGAAACCCAGGGCTGGGAGCAGTACTTC.

On this clonotype: The CDR3 does not end in the conserved phenylalanine or tryptophan, so this is likely a read error. V gene TRBV29-1 combines with J gene TRBJ2-7; 11 bases align to TRBD1. The germline CDR1 and CDR2 sequences are SQVTM and ANQGSEA. The CDR3 has 13 amino acids. Trimming cost V 4 bases and J 8 bases; bases outside gene matches: 7. CDR3 sequence (DNA): TGCAGCGTTGCGGAGGGACAGGGGGTCAAGCAGTACTTA. Translated: CSVAEGQGVKQYL.

This clonotype showed up many times. The chain employs TRBV5-4 and TRBJ2-7, with D uncertain. CDR1 is SGHNT and CDR2 is YYREEE in the germline V gene (reference sequence). The CDR3 totals 15 residues. The V gene lost 2 bases and the J gene lost 2 bases, with 14 bases spanning the gap. CDR3 DNA sequence: TGTGCCAGCAGCTTAATCGAGGACCGGGCCTACGAGCAGTACTTC. It specifies CASSLIEDRAYEQYF.